The entry below describes one T cell receptor beta chain. Antigen: not known. These data belong to a study of graft-versus-host responses after intestinal transplantation. About the research overall: Transplantation in recipients was multivisceral, liver-intestinal, or isolated intestinal. Each recipient received anti-thymocyte globulin induction, then tacrolimus and steroids for 3 to 4 years.

Study-level findings and limits: The presence of high graft-versus-host to host-versus-graft clonal ratios in allografts characterized patients with graft-donor T cell macrochimerism. The recipient marrow held GvH clones, and some of them showed up first in ileum or blood.

Germline values: CDR1 LNHDA, CDR2 SQIVND (reference sequence). V was shortened by 7 bases and J by 3 bases, with 21 bases between the two germline ends. CDR3 length: 16 amino acids. Produced via immunoSEQ multiplex PCR; TCRdb's table is partial and in-frame only. The table has some 9,300 clones, under 95% seen once. This clonotype originated in a human patient who received an intestinal transplant, so some T cells may come from the graft donor. This sequence joins TRBV19 and TRBJ1-1; maybe TRBD1 (6 bases). The source was PBMCs, collected approximately 42 days after intestinal transplant. CDR3 nucleotides: TGTGCCAGTATCACAGGGTCAGGTCGTTGGGACACTGAAGCTTTCTTT. Translation: CASITGSGRWDTEAFF. Together with reference TRBV19 and TRBJ1-1, the CDR3 gives the full variable domain: DGGITQSPKYLFRKEGQNVTLSCEQNLNHDAMYWYRQDPGQGLRLIYYSQIVNDFQKGDIAEGYSVSREKKESFPLTVTSAQKNPTAFYLCASITGSGRWDTEAFFGQGTRLTVV.